A single sample is the source of the 14 T cell receptor beta chains below, sequenced in a study of blood T cells in healthy people across ages. Using a J-beta primer mix together with a sample-barcoded 5' primer, a second PCR was run for 7 to 11 cycles. TCRdb re-called the 5' RACE reads through MiXCR, storing one row per CDR3 protein. This table holds fewer than 2 million distinct CDR3 sequences, 30% to 40% found once. Sequencing used blood. The receptors shown here come from a human donor in good health.

This clonotype was recorded only once. A junction end diverges from the germline sequence, so it may reflect a read error. V gene TRBV7-2 combines with J gene TRBJ2-1, with D perhaps matching TRBD2 (5 bases). TRBJ2-7 matches the DNA end more closely, so the J call is doubtful. The CDR3 sequence is 14 residues long. Looked up from germline, CDR1 is SGHTA and CDR2 is FQGNSA. CDR3 sequence reads: CAGSLGAASVEQYF. In nucleotides, the CDR3 is TGTGCCGGCAGCTTAGGAGCGGCGTCTGTCGAGCAGTACTTC.

This clonotype was recorded a few times. The rearrangement links TRBV5-1 to TRBJ1-1, with 10 bases lining up with TRBD1. The germline V gene encodes CDR1 SGHRS and CDR2 YFSETQ. This CDR3 spans 14 amino acids. V dropped 2 bases and J dropped 6; count of bases not matched to a gene: 4. Here the CDR3 reads CASSFRDRGSEAFF. CDR3 DNA sequence: TGCGCCAGCAGCTTCCGGGACAGGGGATCTGAAGCTTTCTTT.

The chain combines TRBV4-3 with TRBJ1-5; possible D gene TRBD1, 5 bases. The V end lost 2 bases, the J end lost 1 base, and 15 bases lay between the germline ends. CDR1 is LGHNA and CDR2 is YSLEER in the germline V gene. The CDR3 has 17 residues. CDR3 sequence (DNA): TGCGCCAGCAGCCAATACGTCGGGCGGGACAGCAATCAGCCCCAGCATTTT. Translated, it gives CASSQYVGRDSNQPQHF.

J is TRBJ2-7 and V is TRBV4-2; tentatively, D is TRBD1 (7 bases). Germline V gene lookup returns CDR1 LGHNA and CDR2 YNFKEQ. V was shortened by 0 bases and J by 2 bases, with 11 bases between the two germline ends. This CDR3 is 15 amino acids long. CDR3 sequence: CASSQEEGAPYEQYF. DNA for the CDR3: TGTGCCAGCAGCCAAGAGGAGGGGGCTCCCTACGAGCAGTACTTC.

This clonotype was found a few times. The chain has TRBV6-4 and TRBJ2-1; D is uncertain. This CDR3 is 14 amino acids long. With 5 bases removed from V and 5 bases from J, the gap between germline ends came to 13 bases. In germline, CDR1 is MRHNA, CDR2 SNTAGT. DNA for the CDR3: TGTGCCAGCAGTTTCAGCGAGAGTAACAATGAGCAGTTCTTC. Its protein product is CASSFSESNNEQFF.

This clonotype has at least ten counts. This chain links TRBV11-3 with TRBJ2-1; D is possibly TRBD1 (5 bases). This CDR3 has 17 residues. V was clipped by 6 bases and J by 7 bases, with 25 bases between them. In germline, CDR1 is SGHNT, CDR2 YENEEA. The CDR3 DNA sequence: TGTGCCAGCAGTAAGCACGGAGCTCAGGCCTACAGGAATGAGCAGTTCTTC. Translation: CASSKHGAQAYRNEQFF.

V gene TRBV6-2 or TRBV6-3 combines with J gene TRBJ1-1; TRBD1 aligns across 9 bases. The CDR3 consists of 19 residues. Germline lookup yields CDR1 MNHEY and CDR2 SVGEGT. V dropped 1 base and J dropped 1; count of bases not matched to a gene: 13. The CDR3 is CASSYLNPHRDRANTEAFF. For the CDR3, the DNA is TGTGCCAGCAGTTACTTAAACCCCCATCGGGACAGGGCGAACACTGAAGCTTTCTTT.

This chain uses TRBV2 with TRBJ2-4, with D perhaps matching TRBD1 (6 bases). The V gene's germline CDR1 is SNHLY and CDR2 FYNNEI. V lost 5 bases and J 1 base, leaving 12 bases between the germline ends. The CDR3 sequence is 15 residues long. The CDR3 DNA is TGTGCCAGCAGTCCACAGGGTCTGGCCAAAAACATTCAGTACTTC. Encoded protein: CASSPQGLAKNIQYF.

Only a few counts were recorded for this clonotype. CDR3 DNA: TGCAGCGGCGGGACAGGGCTATCCTACGAGCAGTACTTC. Protein sequence: CSGGTGLSYEQYF. The chain recombines TRBV29-1 with TRBJ2-7; 9 bases align to TRBD1. The ends lost 7 bases at V and 1 base at J; junction bases unmatched: 5. The CDR3 length is 13 residues. CDR1 is SQVTM and CDR2 is ANQGSEA in the germline V gene.

This clonotype was recorded a few times. This chain joins TRBV6-1 and TRBJ2-3; D is possibly TRBD1 (8 bases). CDR1 and CDR2 (germline): MNHNS, SASEGT. The CDR3 runs 15 residues. The V end was cut by 4 bases, the J end by 3 bases, with 14 bases between. CDR3 protein: CASSAYRGGTDTQYF. The CDR3 nucleotides read TGTGCCAGCAGTGCCTACAGGGGGGGGACAGATACGCAGTATTTT.

A few counts support this clonotype. The chain joins TRBV4-3 to TRBJ2-1, with D possibly being TRBD2 (7 bases). The CDR3 is 16 residues long. Germline loops: CDR1 LGHNA, CDR2 YSLEER. V shed 3 bases and J shed 3 bases, with 15 bases lying between them. The CDR3 region has the DNA TGCGCCAGCAGCCAGAATGGGGGGGGCCTCTACAATGAGCAGTTCTTC. This sequence encodes CASSQNGGGLYNEQFF.

The chain joins TRBV6-1 to TRBJ2-1; a possible D gene is TRBD1 (5 bases). CDR1 is MNHNS, CDR2 SASEGT, per germline. Between the trimmed V and J ends, which lost 6 bases and 2 bases, there was a span of 11 bases. The CDR3 totals 14 residues. CDR3 amino acids: CASRWIGAYNEQFF. The CDR3 region has the DNA TGTGCCAGCAGATGGATAGGGGCCTACAATGAGCAGTTCTTC.

This clonotype was seen a few times. This sequence joins TRBV20-1 and TRBJ2-1; D unclear. Trimming removed 6 bases from V and 6 bases from J, with 15 bases in between. Germline CDR1 is DFQATT and CDR2 is SNEGSKA (reference sequence). This CDR3 is built from 13 residues. The chain's CDR3 is CSARAESGNEQFF. The DNA of the CDR3 is TGCAGTGCCCGAGCTGAGTCCGGCAATGAGCAGTTCTTC.

The chain carries TRBV4-1 and TRBJ1-5; D may be TRBD1 (5 bases). Trimming pared 1 base from V and 0 bases from J, leaving 10 bases between. CDR1 and CDR2 (germline): MGHRA, YSYEKL. The CDR3 sequence is 16 residues long. The CDR3: CASSQGTDNSNQPQHF. The CDR3 DNA follows: TGCGCCAGCAGCCAAGGTACGGACAATAGCAATCAGCCCCAGCATTTT.